This is a list of T cell receptor beta chains from one sample in a study of T cell responses to AZD1222 COVID-19 vaccine. Measured with immunoSEQ multiplex PCR; TCRdb has only the in-frame clones, and not every one. The data contain roughly 130,000 clones, approximately 89% of them singletons. The source material was peripheral blood, sampled on day 0 of AZD1222 vaccination. These receptors came from an adult in good health. CDR3s include the opening cysteine and the closing phenylalanine or tryptophan. A D gene is named only where the DNA matches it firmly. Clone size is not always given. Where it is, it says once, few, many or a class for expanded clones.

>TRBJ2-7|once|.|TRBV28
TGTGCCAGCAGTTTTACTAGGTCGGCCTACGAGCAGTACTTC
CASSFTRSAYEQYF
>TRBJ2-7|.|.|TRBV10-1
TGCGCCAGCAGTGAGTCGATGGAATCCTACGAGCAGTACTTC
CASSESMESYEQYF
>TRBJ1-1|.|.|TRBV5-5
TGTGCCAGCAGCGAACAGGTAGGAGCGAGACACCGGTCCCTGGACACTGAAGCTTTCTTT
CASSEQVGARHRSLDTEAFF
>TRBJ2-7|.|.|TRBV9
TGTGCCAGCAGCGCCCCTGGGGAGAGGGCCGAGCAGTACTTC
CASSAPGERAEQYF
>TRBJ1-1|.|.|TRBV7-6
TGTGCCAGCAGCTCGCGGGGCCCAGCGTATGAAGCTTTCTTT
CASSSRGPAYEAFF
>TRBJ1-2|.|.|TRBV11-2
TGTGCCAGCAGCTTAGCGGGCCGGGTACGGTATGGCTACACCTTC
CASSLAGRVRYGYTF
>TRBJ2-7|.|.|TRBV2
TGTGCCAGCAGTGAGTACAGGGACGGGCGCGAGCAGTACTTC
CASSEYRDGREQYF
>TRBJ2-1|.|TRBD2|TRBV5-6
TGTGCCAGCAGCTATAGTAGCGGGGCCGAGCAGTTCTTC
CASSYSSGAEQFF
>TRBJ2-7|.|.|TRBV19
TGTGCCAGTAGACCCTGGGACATGGCCTACGAGCAGTACTTC
CASRPWDMAYEQYF
>TRBJ1-1|.|.|TRBV5-8
TGTGCCAGCAGCGCTTACAGCGAAGCTTTCTTT
CASSAYSEAFF
>TRBJ2-5|.|TRBD2|TRBV11-2
TGTGCCAGCAGCGTGGGGGGGGATAAAGAGACCCAGTACTTC
CASSVGGDKETQYF
>TRBJ1-2|once|TRBD1|TRBV5-5
TGTGCCAGCAGCTTGGGACAGGGGGCTTATGGCTACACCTTC
CASSLGQGAYGYTF
>TRBJ2-7|.|.|TRBV3-1/TRBV3-2
TGTGCCAGCAGCCCCGACACTTTTCGGGAGCAGTACTTC
CASSPDTFREQYF
>TRBJ2-3|.|.|TRBV14
TGTGCCAGCAGCCAAGGGGTTAGAGTCGCGGATACGCAGTATTTT
CASSQGVRVADTQYF
>TRBJ1-5|once|.|TRBV9
TGTGCCAGCAGCGAGGGGGGTAGGGTGGGCCAGCCCCAGCATTTT
CASSEGGRVGQPQHF